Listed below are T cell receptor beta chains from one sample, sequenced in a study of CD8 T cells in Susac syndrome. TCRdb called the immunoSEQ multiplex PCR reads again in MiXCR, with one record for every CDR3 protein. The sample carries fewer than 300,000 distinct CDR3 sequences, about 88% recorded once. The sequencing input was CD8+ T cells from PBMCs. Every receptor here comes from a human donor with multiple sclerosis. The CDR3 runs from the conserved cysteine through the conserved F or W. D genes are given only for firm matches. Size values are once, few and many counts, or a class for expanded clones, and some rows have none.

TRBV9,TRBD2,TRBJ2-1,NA,TGTGCCAGCAGCGTAGCAGTAGCGGGAGACTACAATGAGCAGTTCTTC,CASSVAVAGDYNEQFF
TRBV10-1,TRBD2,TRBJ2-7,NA,TGCGCCAGCAGTGAGCTGCGGGAGGGCCTCGACGAGCAGTACTTC,CASSELREGLDEQYF
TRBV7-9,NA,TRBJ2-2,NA,TGTGCCAGCAGCTTTAGCGGAACAAACACCGGGGAGCTGTTTTTT,CASSFSGTNTGELFF
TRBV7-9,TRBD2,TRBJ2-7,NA,TGTGCCAGCAGCTTCTCCCCGGGAGGACCTAGGTACGAGCAGTACTTC,CASSFSPGGPRYEQYF
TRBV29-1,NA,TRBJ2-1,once,TGCAGCGTTGAGGGTGGGACGGTTAGCTCCTACAATGAGCAGTTCTTC,CSVEGGTVSSYNEQFF
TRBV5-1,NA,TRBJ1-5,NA,TGCGCCAGCAGCTGGTCGGACGTCAGAGAACCCCAGCATTTT,CASSWSDVREPQHF
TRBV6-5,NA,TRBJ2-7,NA,TGTGCCAGCAGTTACGGCGGGGAAATAGGGGACGAGCAGTACTTC,CASSYGGEIGDEQYF
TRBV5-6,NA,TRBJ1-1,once,TGTGCCAGCAGCTTGAACGGTGCGAGCACTGAAGCTTTCTTT,CASSLNGASTEAFF
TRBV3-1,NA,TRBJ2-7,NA,TGTGCCAGCAGCCATCCGGGAGACCCCTACGAGCAGTACTTC,CASSHPGDPYEQYF
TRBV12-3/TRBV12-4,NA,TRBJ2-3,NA,TGTGCCAGCAGTTTGAAGGGTGAATATACGCAGTATTTT,CASSLKGEYTQYF
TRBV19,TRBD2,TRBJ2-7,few,TGTGCCAGTAGTATCGGGACTAGCGCCAGAAGTCACGAGCAGTACTTC,CASSIGTSARSHEQYF
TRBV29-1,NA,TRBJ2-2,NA,TGCAGCCTAATTGGTGGCACCGGGGAGCTGTTTTTT,CSLIGGTGELFF
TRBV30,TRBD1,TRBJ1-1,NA,TGTGCCTGGAGTTCGACAGGGTTGGAAGCTTTCTTT,CAWSSTGLEAFF
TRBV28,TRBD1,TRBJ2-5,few,TGTGCCAGCAGTTTAGTGGGGACAGGGAAAGAAGAGACCCAGTACTTC,CASSLVGTGKEETQYF
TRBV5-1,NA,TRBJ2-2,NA,TGCGCCAGCAGCTTCCAGGGAGAACTTCGGGAGCTGTTTTTT,CASSFQGELRELFF
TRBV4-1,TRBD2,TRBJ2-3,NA,TGCGCCAGCAGCCAAGATGAGGTAGCGGGAGCGTTTGTAGATACGCAGTATTTT,CASSQDEVAGAFVDTQYF
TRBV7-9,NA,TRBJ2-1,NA,TGTGCCAGCAGCCCGGCGTGGATCTCCTACAATGAGCAGTTCTTC,CASSPAWISYNEQFF
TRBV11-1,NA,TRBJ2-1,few,TGTGCCAGCAGCCGCCGGACAGTAGGTGAAAATGAGCAGTTCTTC,CASSRRTVGENEQFF
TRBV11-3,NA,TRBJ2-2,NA,TGTGCCAGCAGCCACCCAGGGACCGGGGAGCTGTTTTTT,CASSHPGTGELFF
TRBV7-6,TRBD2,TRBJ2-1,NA,TGTGCCAGCAGCTTAAGCAGGGAGGGCAAGTACAATGAGCAGTTCTTC,CASSLSREGKYNEQFF
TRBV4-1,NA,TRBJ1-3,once,TGCGCCAGCAGCCAAGAGTTCAGGCCTTATGGAAACACCATATATTTT,CASSQEFRPYGNTIYF
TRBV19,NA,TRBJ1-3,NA,TGTGCCAGTAGTATAACCGGAAACACCATATATTTT,CASSITGNTIYF
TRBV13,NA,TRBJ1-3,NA,TGTGCCAGCAGCGGCATGGGGACGAGGGGAAACACCATATATTTT,CASSGMGTRGNTIYF
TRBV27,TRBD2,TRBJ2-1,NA,TGTGCCAGCAGTTCTCGGACTAGAGGCAATGAGCAGTTCTTC,CASSSRTRGNEQFF
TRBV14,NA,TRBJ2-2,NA,TGTGCCAGCAGCCAAGTGCATGTGGAGCTGTTTTTT,CASSQVHVELFF
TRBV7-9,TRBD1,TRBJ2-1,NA,TGTGCCAGCAGCCCTGAGCTAGGGGGCGGTGAGCAGTTCTTC,CASSPELGGGEQFF
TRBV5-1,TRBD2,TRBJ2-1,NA,TGCGCCAGCAGCTTGTGGCGGGAGGGCCCCGTTGAGCAGTTCTTC,CASSLWREGPVEQFF
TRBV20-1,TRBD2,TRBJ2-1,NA,TGCAGTGCTAGAGATCTCTGGCGGGAGGTCCCTGAGCAGTTCTTC,CSARDLWREVPEQFF
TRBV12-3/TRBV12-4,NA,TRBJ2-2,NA,TGTGCCAGCAGTACCCGGGTAGCCTCGAACACCGGGGAGCTGTTTTTT,CASSTRVASNTGELFF
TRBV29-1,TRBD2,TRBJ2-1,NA,TGCAGCGTACGGGAGGAGCCCTACAATGAGCAGTTCTTC,CSVREEPYNEQFF
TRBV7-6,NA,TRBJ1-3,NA,TGTGCCAGCAGCTTAGCGTATTCAGGGACCTCTGGAAACACCATATATTTT,CASSLAYSGTSGNTIYF
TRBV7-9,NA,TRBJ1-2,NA,TGTGCCAGCAGCTTAAGTATGGGGCGCGATGGCTACACCTTC,CASSLSMGRDGYTF
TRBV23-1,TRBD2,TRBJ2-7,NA,TGCGCCAGCAGTCATACGGACTGCTCGGGGGGGGAGTACTTC,CASSHTDCSGGEYF
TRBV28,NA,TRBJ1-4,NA,TGTGCCAGCAGTCCCGGGACATATGAAAAACTGTTTTTT,CASSPGTYEKLFF
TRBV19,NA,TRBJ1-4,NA,TGTGCCAGTAGCCCCCGGGACGGTCGAACCGCCAATGAAAAACTGTTTTTT,CASSPRDGRTANEKLFF
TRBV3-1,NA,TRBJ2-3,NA,TGTGCCAGCAGCCAAGATGGATCGGGAGAAGGAGATACGCAGTATTTT,CASSQDGSGEGDTQYF
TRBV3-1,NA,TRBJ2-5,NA,TGTGCCAGCAGCCAAGTCTGGGTCTTCCAAGAGACCCAGTACTTC,CASSQVWVFQETQYF
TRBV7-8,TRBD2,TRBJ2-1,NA,TGTGCCAGCAGCTTAACCAGGACTAGCACTAAGTACAATGAGCAGTTCTTC,CASSLTRTSTKYNEQFF